A selection of T cell receptor beta chains follows, all from one sample in a study of T cells in Graves' hyperthyroidism and ophthalmopathy. TCRdb used MiXCR to reprocess the multiplex PCR reads, holding one entry per CDR3 protein. Of 300,000 to 450,000 distinct CDR3 sequences in the sample, approximately 17% are singletons; the top ten hold 40%. Input material: blood. Receptor source: a young man with Graves' ophthalmopathy. Both conserved end residues are part of each CDR3. A D gene is named only where the DNA matches it firmly. Expanded clones get a size class; other rows say once, few or many, or leave the size out.

D gene | J gene | clone size | V gene | CDR3 protein | CDR3 DNA
TRBD1 | TRBJ2-5 | many | TRBV2 | CASSSGGQETQYF | TGTGCCAGCTCCTCAGGGGGCCAAGAGACCCAGTACTTC
TRBD1 | TRBJ2-7 | - | TRBV5-1 | CASSSPPGQGSSYEQYF | TGCGCCAGCAGCTCCCCACCGGGACAGGGGTCGTCCTACGAGCAGTACTTC
TRBD1 | TRBJ2-1 | - | TRBV6-2/TRBV6-3 | CASEWTGLVDEQFF | TGTGCCAGTGAATGGACAGGGCTGGTAGATGAGCAGTTCTTC
- | TRBJ1-1 | few | TRBV6-2/TRBV6-3 | CASSSSQANTEAFF | TGTGCCAGCAGTTCCTCACAGGCGAACACTGAAGCTTTCTTT
TRBD1 | TRBJ1-1 | many | TRBV12-3/TRBV12-4 | CASIPDRAYTEAFF | TGTGCCAGCATCCCGGACAGGGCCTACACTGAAGCTTTCTTT
- | TRBJ2-7 | few | TRBV6-2/TRBV6-3 | CASSYGLTSEQYF | TGTGCCAGCAGTTACGGGTTGACTTCCGAGCAGTACTTC
- | TRBJ1-2 | many | TRBV3-1 | CASSQGFGYTF | TGTGCCAGCAGCCAGGGATTTGGCTACACCTTC
- | TRBJ1-3 | - | TRBV18 | CASSLTEDSGNTIYF | TGTGCCAGCTCACTCACAGAAGATTCTGGAAACACCATATATTTT
- | TRBJ2-5 | - | TRBV6-4 | CASSDSGVGETQYF | TGTGCCAGCAGTGACTCGGGGGTAGGAGAGACCCAGTACTTC
TRBD2 | TRBJ2-3 | - | TRBV18 | CASSGSGGNTDTQYF | TGTGCCAGCTCAGGTAGCGGGGGAAACACAGATACGCAGTATTTT
- | TRBJ1-1 | many | TRBV11-2 | CASSLQTSNTEAFF | TGTGCCAGCAGCCTACAGACATCGAACACTGAAGCTTTCTTT
TRBD1 | TRBJ1-1 | - | TRBV20-1 | CSAPRDRGLSTEAFF | TGCAGTGCCCCCAGGGACAGGGGTCTGAGCACTGAAGCTTTCTTT
- | TRBJ1-1 | many | TRBV11-2 | CASSLFSGGAETEAFF | TGTGCCAGCAGCTTATTCTCTGGGGGCGCGGAAACTGAAGCTTTCTTT
- | TRBJ2-2 | few | TRBV12-5 | CASGAQGRAGELFF | TGTGCTAGTGGTGCACAGGGTCGGGCCGGGGAGCTGTTTTTT
TRBD2 | TRBJ2-1 | - | TRBV5-4 | CASSKPQGLQGEQFF | TGTGCCAGCAGCAAACCCCAGGGACTACAAGGGGAGCAGTTCTTC
TRBD1 | TRBJ2-7 | many | TRBV13 | CASSPTGGYEQYF | TGTGCCAGCAGCCCCACAGGGGGCTACGAGCAGTACTTC
TRBD2 | TRBJ2-3 | few | TRBV6-1 | CASTMTSGGADTQYF | TGTGCCAGCACTATGACTAGCGGGGGGGCAGATACGCAGTATTTT
- | TRBJ2-3 | few | TRBV24-1 | CATSLGDTQYF | TGTGCCACCAGCCTAGGAGATACGCAGTATTTT
TRBD2 | TRBJ2-3 | - | TRBV4-2 | CASSQDLAGGPGDTQYF | TGTGCCAGCAGCCAAGATTTAGCGGGGGGGCCTGGGGATACGCAGTATTTT
TRBD1 | TRBJ1-1 | many | TRBV20-1 | CSALGQVNTEAFF | TGCAGTGCCTTGGGACAGGTGAACACTGAAGCTTTCTTT
- | TRBJ1-5 | few | TRBV4-1 | CASSQDQGDYQPQHF | TGCGCCAGCAGCCAAGATCAAGGCGACTATCAGCCCCAGCATTTT
- | TRBJ2-7 | many | TRBV28 | CASSFRPDSYEQYF | TGTGCCAGCAGTTTTCGCCCGGATTCCTACGAGCAGTACTTC
- | TRBJ2-5 | many | TRBV3-1 | CASSQGGARYQETQYF | TGTGCCAGCAGCCAAGGAGGGGCCAGGTACCAAGAGACCCAGTACTTC
TRBD1 | TRBJ2-1 | many | TRBV3-1 | CASSRRMTGIPNEQFF | TGTGCCAGCAGCCGCCGTATGACAGGGATCCCCAATGAGCAGTTCTTC
TRBD1 | TRBJ2-3 | - | TRBV20-1 | CSARSAWDSSTDTQYF | TGCAGTGCTAGATCGGCCTGGGACAGTAGCACAGATACGCAGTATTTT
- | TRBJ2-1 | many | TRBV2 | CASIGRISYNEQFF | TGTGCCAGCATTGGTAGAATCTCCTACAATGAGCAGTTCTTC
TRBD1 | TRBJ2-5 | - | TRBV9 | CASSSGQGFRETQYF | TGTGCCAGCAGCTCGGGACAGGGCTTTCGAGAGACCCAGTACTTC
TRBD1 | TRBJ1-1 | - | TRBV11-2 | CASSFRGRETVAFF | TGTGCCAGCAGCTTTAGGGGGCGCGAGACTGTAGCTTTCTTT
- | TRBJ2-7 | few | TRBV28 | CASKESYEQYF | TGTGCCAGCAAAGAATCCTACGAGCAGTACTTC
- | TRBJ1-1 | many | TRBV28 | CASSLSAGITEAFF | TGTGCCAGCAGTTTATCTGCAGGGATCACTGAAGCTTTCTTT
- | TRBJ1-4 | few | TRBV20-1 | CSARGGRYEKLFF | TGCAGTGCTAGAGGTGGGAGATATGAAAAACTGTTTTTT
- | TRBJ1-2 | - | TRBV28 | CASKGQDRGYTF | TGTGCCAGCAAGGGTCAGGATCGTGGCTACACCTTC
- | TRBJ2-3 | many | TRBV5-8 | CASSLEQGVADTQYF | TGTGCCAGCAGCTTGGAACAGGGCGTGGCAGATACGCAGTATTTT
- | TRBJ2-2 | many | TRBV3-1 | CASSQLSGELFF | TGTGCCAGCAGCCAACTATCCGGGGAGCTGTTTTTT
- | TRBJ2-3 | many | TRBV7-3 | CASSDGRGTSTDTQYF | TGTGCCAGCAGCGACGGACGGGGGACTAGCACAGATACGCAGTATTTT
TRBD1 | TRBJ1-6 | many | TRBV5-1 | CASSRRTGTHFPLHF | TGCGCCAGCAGCCGCAGGACAGGGACCCATTTTCCCCTCCACTTT
- | TRBJ2-2 | many | TRBV11-2 | CASSLMTGELFF | TGTGCCAGCAGCTTAATGACCGGGGAGCTGTTTTTT
- | TRBJ2-7 | many | TRBV7-2 | CASSLTKGDYEQYF | TGTGCCAGCAGCTTGACCAAGGGTGACTACGAGCAGTACTTC
- | TRBJ1-4 | - | TRBV7-9 | CASSLTVNEKLFF | TGTGCCAGCAGCTTGACAGTTAATGAAAAACTGTTTTTT
TRBD1 | TRBJ2-7 | - | TRBV6-1 | CASSKDRGQYEQYF | TGTGCCAGCAGCAAAGACAGGGGCCAGTACGAGCAGTACTTC